The 8 T cell receptor beta chains below come from one sample, sequenced in a study of T cells in Graves' hyperthyroidism and ophthalmopathy. Amplification yielded TCR beta CDR3 regions, with RNA transcripts as the source. Carried out on the TCR CDR3, a first-round RT-PCR used the HTBI primer set. TCRdb used MiXCR to reprocess the multiplex PCR reads, holding one entry per CDR3 protein. The sample lists over 650,000 distinct CDR3 sequences, just under 45% occurring once. The sequencing input was peripheral blood or thyroid tissue (not recorded which). The receptors were sampled from an adult man with Graves' disease, either hyperthyroidism or ophthalmopathy (not recorded which).

The V gene is TRBV7-9, the J gene TRBJ2-5, with 7 nucleotides matching TRBD1. V was clipped by 7 bases and J by 5 bases; unmatched bases: 7. CDR3 length: 13 residues. Germline V gene lookup returns CDR1 SEHNR and CDR2 FQNEAQ (reference sequence). Written as DNA, the CDR3 is TGTGCCAGCAACCCGACAGGGAAGGAGACCCAGTACTTC. Translated: CASNPTGKETQYF.

Remarks on this clonotype: A read error may explain this, as a much larger clone is one base away. The V and J genes are TRBV10-3 and TRBJ1-3, with D unresolved. The V gene's germline CDR1 is ENHRY and CDR2 SYGVKD. The CDR3 is made up of 15 amino acids. The CDR3 sequence: CAINEKLNSGNTIYF. The CDR3 DNA is TGTGCCATCAATGAGAAGTTGAACTCTGGAAACACCATATATTTT.

This CDR3 is CATSDNRGNQPQHF. The CDR3, as DNA: TGTGCCACCAGTGATAATCGGGGTAATCAGCCCCAGCATTTT. This chain links TRBV24-1 with TRBJ1-5; D ambiguous. The germline V gene has CDR1 KGHDR and CDR2 SFDVKD. V was cut by 3 bases and J by 4 bases, with 9 bases left in between. The CDR3 has 14 residues.

This clonotype appeared many times. The chain links TRBV9 to TRBJ2-5, with TRBD2 as a possible D gene (5 bases). The CDR3 length is 16 residues. Per the germline V gene, CDR1 is SGDLS and CDR2 is YYNGEE. The ends were cut back, 1 base at V and 2 bases at J, with 15 bases in the middle. This chain's CDR3 is CASSVLPQDLQETQYF. CDR3 nucleotides: TGTGCCAGCAGCGTATTACCGCAGGACTTGCAAGAGACCCAGTACTTC.

At least ten counts were recorded for this clonotype. The CDR3 DNA sequence: TGTGCCAGCAGTGAATCAAGGGTTGGCGAGCAGTACTTC. This translates into CASSESRVGEQYF. The chain employs TRBV25-1 and TRBJ2-7; no reliable D call. CDR1 is MGHDK and CDR2 is SYGVNS in the germline V gene. This CDR3 contains 13 residues. Trimming removed 1 base at V and 6 bases at J, with 10 bases between.

This clonotype was detected once. This chain connects TRBV10-3 to TRBJ1-4; D is unclear. Germline V gives CDR1 ENHRY, CDR2 SYGVKD. The CDR3 loop spans 15 amino acids. V dropped 0 bases and J dropped 5 bases, with 10 bases sitting between them. Here the CDR3 reads CAISESGGNNEKLFF. The CDR3 DNA sequence: TGTGCCATCAGTGAGTCGGGCGGTAACAATGAAAAACTGTTTTTT.

The chain uses TRBV10-3 and TRBJ2-7; TRBD2 might be the D (5 bases). The CDR3 is 15 amino acids. The ends were cut back, 10 bases at V and 2 bases at J, with 21 bases in the middle. Germline V gene lookup returns CDR1 ENHRY and CDR2 SYGVKD. As DNA, the CDR3 is TGTGCCAGCAGATCTCCGGGATACGTGACCTACGAGCAGTACTTC. This gives the protein CASRSPGYVTYEQYF.

Only a few counts were recorded for this clonotype. As DNA, the CDR3 is TGTGCCGCCACCGGGGAGCTGTTTTTT. This sequence encodes CAATGELFF. This rearrangement joins TRBV11-2 to TRBJ2-2; no definite D call. V lost 11 bases and J lost 4, with 2 bases in between. The CDR3 runs 9 residues. Germline values: CDR1 SGHAT, CDR2 FQNNGV. Using reference TRBV11-2 and TRBJ2-2 for the parts outside the CDR3, the full variable domain is EAGVAQSPRYKIIEKRQSVAFWCNPISGHATLYWYQQILGQGPKLLIQFQNNGVVDDSQLPKDRFSAERLKGVDSTLKIQPAKLEDSAVYLCAATGELFFGEGSRLTVL.